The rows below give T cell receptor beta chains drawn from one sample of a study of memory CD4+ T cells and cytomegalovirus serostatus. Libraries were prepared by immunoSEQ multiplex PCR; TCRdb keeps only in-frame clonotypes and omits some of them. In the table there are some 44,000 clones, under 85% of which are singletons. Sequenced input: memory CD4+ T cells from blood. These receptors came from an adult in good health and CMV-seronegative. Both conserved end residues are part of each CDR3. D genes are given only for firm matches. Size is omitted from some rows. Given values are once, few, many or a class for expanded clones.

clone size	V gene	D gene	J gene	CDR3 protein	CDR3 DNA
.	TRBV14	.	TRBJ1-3	CASDEGSGNTIYF	TGTGCCAGCGACGAGGGCTCTGGAAACACCATATATTTT
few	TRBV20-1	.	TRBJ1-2	CSASPRSGYTF	TGCAGTGCTAGCCCACGTAGCGGCTACACCTTC
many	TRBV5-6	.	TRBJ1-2	CASSVRQANFYGYTF	TGTGCCAGCAGCGTCCGACAGGCAAACTTCTATGGCTACACCTTC
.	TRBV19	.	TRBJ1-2	CASSIGQIDNYGYTF	TGTGCCAGTAGTATCGGACAGATTGATAACTATGGCTACACCTTC
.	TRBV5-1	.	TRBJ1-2	CASSVDTYGYTF	TGCGCCAGCAGCGTGGACACTTATGGCTACACCTTC
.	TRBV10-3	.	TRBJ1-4	CAIRADRVNEKLFF	TGTGCCATCAGAGCAGACAGAGTTAATGAAAAACTGTTTTTT
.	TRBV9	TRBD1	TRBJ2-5	CASSPRQGSGETQYF	TGTGCCAGCAGCCCAAGACAGGGTTCGGGGGAGACCCAGTACTTC
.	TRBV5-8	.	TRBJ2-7	CASSYSYEQYF	TGTGCCAGCAGCTACTCCTACGAGCAGTACTTC
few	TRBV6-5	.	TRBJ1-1	CASTDLRGFEAFF	TGTGCCAGCACGGACCTGAGGGGGTTTGAAGCTTTCTTT
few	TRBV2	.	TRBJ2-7	CASSEARFYEQYF	TGTGCCAGCAGTGAAGCTAGATTCTACGAGCAGTACTTC
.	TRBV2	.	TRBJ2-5	CASSEGRSGRTETQYF	TGTGCCAGCAGTGAGGGGCGATCGGGGCGAACGGAGACCCAGTACTTC
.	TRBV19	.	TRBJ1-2	CASSTQGRRAGYGYTF	TGTGCCAGTAGTACCCAGGGTCGAAGGGCCGGATATGGCTACACCTTC